The clone carrying this T cell receptor beta chain was observed a single time. Its antigen is unidentified. Original processing methods: Quality scores were absent from the junction-only immunoSEQ sequences, so filtering differed. Some clones are missing from TCRdb's copy, which holds only in-frame ones; the method was immunoSEQ multiplex PCR. V, J and clone size are those of that table, while D and trimming were read from the DNA. This sample has 1,400,000 or so clones; 97% to 99% occur once, and the top ten carry 0.3% to 0.45%. Germline-derived CDR1 and CDR2 are SGHNT and YENEEA. Losses at the gene ends were 2 bases for V and 6 bases for J; bases not matched to a gene: 9. This CDR3 has 16 residues. The data derive from a study of shared clonotypes between healthy human individuals. General study points: Rarefaction demonstrated incomplete sorted-subset sequencing despite large depth. The authors expected sequencing depth to affect clonotype sharing among donors.

The investigators split CD4+ cells into a CD45RA+ naive subset and a CD45RA-negative memory subset. The receptor was isolated from a man aged 25-45 years in good health. The sample consisted of naive CD4+ T cells sorted from blood. The subset: CD45RA+ positively selected. This chain connects TRBV11-3 to TRBJ2-7; 11 nucleotides match TRBD2. The CDR3 sequence is CASSLTLAGGGSEQYF. CDR3 DNA: TGTGCCAGCAGCTTAACCCTAGCGGGAGGCGGGAGCGAGCAGTACTTC. The complete variable domain, with remaining parts taken from reference TRBV11-3 and TRBJ2-7, reads EAGVVQSPRYKIIEKKQPVAFWCNPISGHNTLYWYLQNLGQGPELLIRYENEEAVDDSQLPKDRFSAERLKGVDSTLKIQPAELGDSAVYLCASSLTLAGGGSEQYFGPGTRLTVT.